This is a list of T cell receptor beta chains from one sample in a study of blood T cells in healthy people across ages. TCRdb reanalysed the 5' RACE reads using MiXCR and keeps one entry per CDR3 protein. This table holds over 550,000 distinct CDR3 sequences, 25% to 35% found once. Material: blood. These receptors all come from a woman aged 80 or over in good health. Each CDR3 is given with its conserved first and last residue. Not every row has a clone size; where given, it reads once, few, many or a size class.

TRBJ2-5 TRBV28 11 once CASTSPAEQYF
TRBJ1-4 TRBV5-1 16 many CASSRRSGTGEEKLFF
TRBJ2-5 TRBV6-5 12 few CASSLRRGEQYF
TRBJ1-2 TRBV5-1 16 NA CASSLTGTADNYGYTF
TRBJ1-2 TRBV13 16 few CASSLGTAGDHYGYTF
TRBJ2-7 TRBV27 12 many CASLGPTYEQYF
TRBJ2-7 TRBV12-3/TRBV12-4 14 NA CASSSSGPFYEQYF
TRBJ1-1 TRBV18 13 many CASSPRYKTEAFF
TRBJ2-3 TRBV5-4 12 many CASSSTADTQYF
TRBJ2-1 TRBV27 14 many CASSPGGANNEQFF
TRBJ1-1 TRBV6-1 14 few CASSEGQVGTEAFF
TRBJ1-5 TRBV5-4 15 many CASSPGQGANQPQHF
TRBJ1-5 TRBV15 13 many CATSTGTNQPQHF
TRBJ1-1 TRBV20-1 13 many CSARPSLNTEAFF
TRBJ2-5 TRBV9 15 many CASSVGDSRWETQYF